The clone carrying this TCR beta chain was recorded a few times. The authors ran a second PCR of about 7 to 11 cycles using a sample-barcoded 5' primer and a J-beta primer mix. Each of the samples gave a minimum of 3 million paired-end reads that contained CDR3. Using its own MiXCR run on the 5' RACE reads, TCRdb lists one record per CDR3 protein. The repertoire includes 780,000 or so distinct CDR3 sequences, more than 55% of them detected once, and roughly 25% sits in the top ten. Germline loops: CDR1 MNHNY, CDR2 SVGAGI (reference sequence). Germline trimming cut 10 bases from V and 8 bases from J; bases unmatched to any gene: 9. The CDR3 totals 12 residues. These data come from a study of blood T cells in healthy people across ages. There were healthy Caucasian individuals from Russia, aged roughly 6 to 95, serving as donors. With each sample, at least 5 micrograms of total RNA were extracted.

This receptor was obtained from a man aged 40-49 years in good health. The sequenced sample consisted of blood. The J gene is TRBJ1-2, the V gene TRBV6-6; 8 bases agree with TRBD1. The CDR3 loop is CATNQGAGGYTF. CDR3 DNA: TGTGCCACAAACCAGGGGGCCGGCGGCTACACCTTC.